This TCR beta chain was profiled in a study of human T cells and chemical hapten exposure. Time point specified: patch test 1, 2 weeks after DPC sensitization. Treatment: therapeutic diphenylcyclopropenone sensitization with weekly scalp DPC. This clonotype was picked up many times. The library labeled individual cDNA molecules by adding unique molecular identifiers to them. Using its own MiXCR run on the RACE reads, TCRdb lists one record per CDR3 protein. The sample lists around 71,000 distinct CDR3 sequences, about 9.1% occurring once. CDR3 length: 15 amino acids. Germline V gene lookup returns CDR1 SGHNT and CDR2 YYREEE (reference sequence).

The rearrangement joins TRBV5-4 to TRBJ2-1; 12 bases are shared with TRBD2. The origin of this receptor is a woman aged 40-49 years with alopecia areata. Some clones in this sample may be carry-over from other donors' samples. The sequences come from whole blood, collected in connection with sensitization to the hapten diphenylcyclopropenone (DPC). Written as DNA, the CDR3 is TGTGCGTCACTCCCTAGCGGGGGGGCCTTGAATGAGCAGTTCTTC. Translated, it gives CASLPSGGALNEQFF.